What follows are 2 T cell receptor beta chains derived from one specimen sequenced in a study of OX40 agonist ivuxolimab in advanced cancers. Repertoires were generated with immunoSEQ multiplex PCR, while TCRdb's copy carries only in-frame clones and drops some. The table has some 74,000 clones, less than 95% seen once. The source material was CD4+ or CD8+ T cells sorted from blood, sampled in a trial of the OX40 agonist ivuxolimab. The source of these receptors is an adult with an advanced solid tumor such as melanoma, head and neck, liver or kidney cancer.

CDR3 sequence reads: CASSVRGYLGYTF. The CDR3, as DNA: TGTGCCAGTAGTGTCAGGGGGTACCTCGGCTACACCTTC. This chain uses TRBV19 with TRBJ1-2; 7 positions agree with TRBD1. Per germline, CDR1 LNHDA and CDR2 SQIVND (reference sequence). The length of the CDR3 is 13 residues. V shed 5 bases, J shed 8 bases, and the junction held 8 bases outside the gene matches.

The J gene is TRBJ1-1, the V gene TRBV5-4, with D possibly being TRBD1 (5 bases). V lost 0 bases, J lost 0 bases, and 9 bases lay in between. This CDR3 contains 15 residues. CDR1 SGHNT and CDR2 YYREEE come from the germline V gene (reference sequence). The CDR3 protein is CASSLEGPMNTEAFF. In DNA form, the CDR3 reads TGTGCCAGCAGCTTGGAGGGGCCCATGAACACTGAAGCTTTCTTT.